This section outlines one T cell receptor (beta chain) sequence together with its context. Its target is unknown. This entry is derived from a study of cytomegalovirus exposure and HLA in healthy donors. Study outcomes and limitations: Sequencing artifact likely explains a cluster of highly shared sequence variants. Links to common viral pathogens appeared, in a later analysis, for several of the most significant clusters.

Although they were nominally healthy when sampled, donors likely had unrecorded immune exposures. PCR primers comprised 60 Vbeta and 13 Jbeta primers. Original processing notes: The count from a later analysis was 79 million or so unique TCR beta chains, some 10 million of them shared. Data came from immunoSEQ multiplex PCR; TCRdb stores just in-frame clones and leaves some out. V and J calls plus clone size are reproduced from that table; the DNA served to infer D and trimming. In the table there are more than 55,000 clones, around 74% of which are singletons. This CDR3 contains 13 residues. Germline lookup yields CDR1 SGHTS and CDR2 YDEGEE. Trimming left V 1 base short and J 2 bases short, with 7 bases between.

The sequence was collected from a woman aged 60-75 years in good health and CMV-seropositive. The specimen was PBMCs. The V call is TRBV5-8, the J call TRBJ2-7, with D hard to call. This CDR3 reads CASSLSGAYEQYF. Written as DNA, the CDR3 is TGTGCCAGCAGCTTGTCGGGTGCCTACGAGCAGTACTTC.